This passage covers 9 T cell receptor beta chains from one sample sequenced in a study of T cell responses to AZD1222 COVID-19 vaccine. Only in-frame clones appear in the TCRdb table, and some are missing; sequencing was by immunoSEQ multiplex PCR. The table records fewer than 200,000 clones, about 90% of them present only once. Material: peripheral blood, obtained on day 0 of AZD1222 vaccination. These receptors were obtained from an adult in good health.

The chain recombines TRBV2 with TRBJ1-2; unclear D gene. The CDR3 covers 16 residues. V dropped 5 bases and J dropped 1 base, with 17 bases sitting between them. Germline CDR1 reads SNHLY; CDR2 reads FYNNEI. The CDR3 loop is CASSPLEGRLNYGYTF. As DNA, the CDR3 is TGTGCCAGCAGTCCTCTGGAGGGTCGGCTTAACTATGGCTACACCTTC.

This CDR3 reads CASSYVSSGSPYEQYF. The CDR3 bases are TGTGCCAGCAGTTACGTGTCTAGCGGGAGTCCCTACGAGCAGTACTTC. The chain employs TRBV6-2 or TRBV6-3 and TRBJ2-7; 10 positions match TRBD2. Germline loops: CDR1 MNHEY, CDR2 SVGEGT. Trimming cost V 2 bases and J 2 bases; bases outside gene matches: 6. This CDR3 spans 16 amino acids.

A few counts support this clone. The chain has TRBV28 and TRBJ2-1; TRBD2 agrees at 7 bases. The CDR3 consists of 15 residues. Germline CDR1 MDHEN, CDR2 SYDVKM. V was pared by 6 bases and J by 0 bases, with 5 bases of the junction left unmatched. CDR3: CASRRGSSSYNEQFF. The CDR3 coding sequence is TGTGCCAGCAGACGCGGGAGTAGCTCCTACAATGAGCAGTTCTTC.

The chain links TRBV12-3 or TRBV12-4 to TRBJ1-2; TRBD1 is a possible D gene (5 bases). Trimming removed 6 bases from V and 5 bases from J, with 7 bases in between. There are 11 residues in the CDR3. CDR3 DNA sequence: TGTGCCAGCAGCAGGGCTTATGGCTACACCTTC. Its protein is CASSRAYGYTF.

This sequence joins TRBV5-1 and TRBJ2-5, with D perhaps TRBD1 or TRBD2 (6 bases each). The CDR3 extends over 14 amino acids. Trimming removed 0 bases from V and 4 bases from J, with 10 bases in between. CDR1 and CDR2 (germline): SGHRS, YFSETQ. The CDR3 here is CASSLVGGGETQYF. The DNA of the CDR3 is TGCGCCAGCAGCTTGGTCGGGGGCGGAGAGACCCAGTACTTC.

The rearrangement links TRBV28 to TRBJ1-5, with a possible D match to TRBD1 (5 bases). There are 14 residues in the CDR3. Trimming stripped 8 bases from V and 3 bases from J, with 14 bases between. CDR1 is MDHEN and CDR2 is SYDVKM in the germline V gene. This CDR3 is CASAVTELNQPQHF. The CDR3 DNA follows: TGTGCCAGCGCGGTGACAGAGCTCAATCAGCCCCAGCATTTT.

The J gene is TRBJ1-5, the V gene TRBV28, with 8 bases lining up with TRBD1. V shed 0 bases, J shed 3 bases, and the junction held 10 bases outside the gene matches. The CDR3 is made up of 18 amino acids. Germline V gene data show CDR1 as MDHEN and CDR2 as SYDVKM. This chain's CDR3 is CASSLWGLGTGNNQPQHF. The CDR3, as DNA: TGTGCCAGCAGTTTATGGGGATTAGGGACAGGAAACAATCAGCCCCAGCATTTT.

The chain combines TRBV19 with TRBJ2-5; D is undetermined. The ends were cut back, 5 bases at V and 5 bases at J, with 12 bases in the middle. The CDR3 extends over 13 amino acids. Germline V CDR1 and CDR2: LNHDA, SQIVND (reference sequence). CDR3 nucleotides: TGTGCCAGTAGTCGGCTAGTTCGGGAGACCCAGTACTTC. It encodes CASSRLVRETQYF.

V usage is TRBV30 and J usage is TRBJ2-5, with 8 bases identical to TRBD2. The CDR3 loop spans 16 amino acids. Trimming removed 2 bases from V and 2 bases from J; junction bases left unmatched: 10. Germline CDR1 and CDR2: GTSNPN and SVGIG (reference sequence). CDR3: CAWSHLGGATQETQYF. The CDR3 coding sequence is TGTGCCTGGAGTCACCTCGGGGGGGCTACACAAGAGACCCAGTACTTC.